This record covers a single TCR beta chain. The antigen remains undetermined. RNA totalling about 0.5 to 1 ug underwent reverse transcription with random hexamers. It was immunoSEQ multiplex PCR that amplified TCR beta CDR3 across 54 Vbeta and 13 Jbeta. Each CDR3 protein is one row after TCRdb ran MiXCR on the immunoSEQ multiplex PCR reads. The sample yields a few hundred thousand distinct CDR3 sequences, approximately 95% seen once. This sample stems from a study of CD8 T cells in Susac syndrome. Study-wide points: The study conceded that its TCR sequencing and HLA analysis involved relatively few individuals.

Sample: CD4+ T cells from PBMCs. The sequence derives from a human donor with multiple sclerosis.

DNA of the CDR3: TGCAGCGTGGGGCCGCCAGGCTCTAACTATGGCTACACCTTC. Residues: CSVGPPGSNYGYTF. This chain connects TRBV29-1 to TRBJ1-2; the D gene is possibly TRBD1 (5 bases). The CDR3 has 14 residues. Trimming left V 6 bases short and J 0 bases short, with 14 bases between. Germline CDR1 and CDR2: SQVTM and ANQGSEA. The whole variable domain, filled in from reference TRBV29-1 and TRBJ1-2, reads SAVISQKPSRDICQRGTSLTIQCQVDSQVTMMFWYRQQPGQSLTLIATANQGSEATYESGFVIDKFPISRPNLTFSTLTVSNMSPEDSSIYLCSVGPPGSNYGYTFGSGTRLTVV.